The 16 T cell receptor beta chains below all came from one sample that was sequenced in a study of blood T cell repertoires in COVID-19. The table came from immunoSEQ multiplex PCR; TCRdb's copy has only in-frame clones and leaves some out. The sample includes roughly 100,000 clones, about four fifths seen only once; the top ten take just over 15%. The sequencing input was peripheral blood. These receptor sequences come from a woman over 75 with acute or convalescent COVID-19.

V usage is TRBV6-6 and J usage is TRBJ2-1, with 10 bases fitting TRBD2. Germline-derived CDR1 and CDR2 are MNHNY and SVGAGI (reference sequence). The CDR3 is 16 amino acids. V shed 7 bases and J 1 base; nucleotides not matched to a gene: 7. Here the CDR3 reads CASNTRTSGSYNEQFF. The CDR3 DNA reads TGTGCCAGCAATACCAGGACTAGCGGATCCTACAATGAGCAGTTCTTC.

The chain couples TRBV28 to TRBJ2-1; no firm D call. Germline V gene data show CDR1 as MDHEN and CDR2 as SYDVKM. Trimming removed 8 bases from V and 4 bases from J, with 12 bases in between. CDR3 size: 13 residues. CDR3 bases: TGTGCCAGCCGCGAGACATTTTACAATGAGCAGTTCTTC. Protein sequence: CASRETFYNEQFF.

The chain links TRBV2 to TRBJ1-1; no reliable D call. The CDR3 length is 12 residues. Germline lookup yields CDR1 SNHLY and CDR2 FYNNEI. Trimming took off 11 bases at V and 4 bases at J, with 14 bases between the two ends. The CDR3 nucleotides read TGTGCCGGTCGTAAGGAGACCACTGAAGCTTTCTTT. Protein: CAGRKETTEAFF. Variable domain in full (rest from reference TRBV2 and TRBJ1-1): EPEVTQTPSHQVTQMGQEVILRCVPISNHLYFYWYRQILGQKVEFLVSFYNNEISEKSEIFDDQFSVERPDGSNFTLKIRSTKLEDSAMYFCAGRKETTEAFFGQGTRLTVV.

The chain employs TRBV10-1 and TRBJ1-1; no clear D. The V end was cut by 2 bases, the J end by 1 base, with 11 bases between. The germline CDR1 and CDR2 sequences are WNHNN and SYGVQD (reference sequence). The CDR3 consists of 15 residues. As DNA, the CDR3 is TGCGCCAGCAGTGAGGGAGGACCGACGAACACTGAAGCTTTCTTT. This translates into CASSEGGPTNTEAFF.

This clone was detected only a few times. The J gene is TRBJ2-7, the V gene TRBV2, with 9 nucleotides matching TRBD1. V trimming: 9 bases; J trimming: 8 bases; junction bases outside the gene matches: 17. This CDR3 comprises 15 residues. The V gene's germline CDR1 is SNHLY and CDR2 FYNNEI. The CDR3 DNA reads TGTGCCAGTAGAGAACCGGGACAGGGAGACAGGCAGCAGTACTTC. Protein sequence: CASREPGQGDRQQYF.

The gene calls are TRBV3-1 (or the pseudogene TRBV3-2) and TRBJ1-1; no reliable D call. This CDR3 is 15 amino acids long. Per germline, CDR1 LGHDT and CDR2 YNNKEL (reference sequence). V gave up 0 bases and J gave up 0 bases, with 8 bases separating them. CDR3 region: CASSQESRLNTEAFF. CDR3 DNA sequence: TGTGCCAGCAGCCAAGAATCCCGTTTGAACACTGAAGCTTTCTTT.

There are many counts of this clone. Other DNA sequences from this sample encode an identical CDR3 as well. CDR3 residues: CASTRDSYNEQFF. The DNA for the CDR3 is TGCGCCAGCACCCGGGACTCCTACAATGAGCAGTTCTTC. The chain joins TRBV5-1 to TRBJ2-1; D might be TRBD2 (5 bases). Germline loops: CDR1 SGHRS, CDR2 YFSETQ. V gave up 6 bases and J gave up 0 bases, with 7 bases separating them. This CDR3 is built from 13 residues.

The table lists this clone with a count of one. V and J are TRBV28 and TRBJ2-7; D may be TRBD1 (5 bases). Deletions cut 4 bases from V and 2 bases from J, with 12 bases between. The CDR3 runs 14 residues. Germline V lookup: CDR1 MDHEN, CDR2 SYDVKM. Written as DNA, the CDR3 is TGTGCCAGCAGTTCCCCCGCAGGGACCTACGAGCAGTACTTC. Amino acid sequence: CASSSPAGTYEQYF. The entire variable domain, with the rest obtained from reference TRBV28 and TRBJ2-7, is as follows: DVKVTQSSRYLVKRTGEKVFLECVQDMDHENMFWYRQDPGLGLRLIYFSYDVKMKEKGDIPEGYSVSREKKERFSLILESASTNQTSMYLCASSSPAGTYEQYFGPGTRLTVT.

The chain is built from TRBV7-8 and TRBJ2-4, with a tentative D call TRBD2 (5 bases). Deletions cut 1 base from V and 1 base from J, with 14 bases between. Germline CDR1 is SGHVS and CDR2 is FQNEAQ. CDR3 length equals 17 residues. The CDR3 DNA reads TGTGCCAGCAGCTTAGGGCTGGCTAGCTCTGCCAAAAACATTCAGTACTTC. As protein: CASSLGLASSAKNIQYF.

The chain is built from TRBV6-5 and TRBJ2-5; D might be TRBD2 (6 bases). Trimming removed 10 bases from V and 2 bases from J, with 14 bases in between. The CDR3 contains 13 residues. CDR1 and CDR2 (germline): MNHEY, SVGAGI. This CDR3 reads CAISWAGQETQYF. The CDR3 DNA is TGTGCCATCTCTTGGGCGGGACAAGAGACCCAGTACTTC.

The chain uses TRBV9 and TRBJ2-5, with 7 nucleotides matching TRBD1. Germline CDR1 is SGDLS and CDR2 is YYNGEE. This CDR3 comprises 15 residues. J was trimmed by 5 bases and V by 0 bases; bases with no gene match: 7. DNA of the CDR3: TGTGCCAGCAGCGTAGTAGGGGGCGCGGCGGAGACCCAGTACTTC. It is translated as CASSVVGGAAETQYF. Looking up the rest from reference TRBV9 and TRBJ2-5 gives the full variable domain: DSGVTQTPKHLITATGQRVTLRCSPRSGDLSVYWYQQSLDQGLQFLIQYYNGEERAKGNILERFSAQQFPDLHSELNLSSLELGDSALYFCASSVVGGAAETQYFGPGTRLLVL.

In this sample, this clone turned up a few times. The chain recombines TRBV4-1 with TRBJ1-1, with D hard to call. The CDR3 contains 16 residues. Germline assignment: CDR1 MGHRA and CDR2 YSYEKL. The germline V and J ends were trimmed by 1 base and 0 bases, with 12 bases remaining between them. The CDR3 protein is CASSQVVGSMNTEAFF. CDR3 in DNA: TGCGCCAGCAGCCAAGTGGTGGGTAGCATGAACACTGAAGCTTTCTTT.

The V and J genes are TRBV10-2 and TRBJ2-7, with 9 bases identical to TRBD1. Germline V gene lookup returns CDR1 WSHSY and CDR2 SAAADI. The CDR3 spans 12 residues. V was clipped by 8 bases and J by 1 base; unmatched bases: 0. CDR3 protein: CASGTGSYEQYF. The DNA of the CDR3 is TGCGCCAGCGGGACAGGGTCCTACGAGCAGTACTTC.

This clone occurred a few times. The chain recombines TRBV19 with TRBJ1-5, with D hard to call. Germline V gives CDR1 LNHDA, CDR2 SQIVND (reference sequence). The ends were cut back, 3 bases at V and 0 bases at J, with 6 bases in the middle. The CDR3 length is 14 residues. CDR3 coding DNA: TGTGCCAGTAGTATGTCAGGTAGCAATCAGCCCCAGCATTTT. It codes for CASSMSGSNQPQHF.

V usage is TRBV28 and J usage is TRBJ2-1; weak D call: TRBD2 (6 bases). The germline V gene encodes CDR1 MDHEN and CDR2 SYDVKM. Trimming shortened V by 4 bases and J by 5 bases, and 15 bases separated the two germline ends. The CDR3 consists of 15 residues. The CDR3 sequence: CASSYPLAGNNEQFF. The CDR3 coding sequence is TGTGCCAGCAGTTATCCTTTGGCGGGAAACAATGAGCAGTTCTTC.

This chain joins TRBV14 and TRBJ2-1, with D possibly TRBD2 on 5 matching bases. Between the trimmed V and J ends, which lost 1 base and 9 bases, there was a span of 10 bases. This CDR3 comprises 13 residues. Germline V CDR1 and CDR2: SGHDN, FVKESK. CDR3 DNA sequence: TGTGCCAGCAGCCAAGTCTTAGAGGGTGAGCAGTTCTTC. It is translated as CASSQVLEGEQFF. The entire variable domain, with the rest obtained from reference TRBV14 and TRBJ2-1, is as follows: EAGVTQFPSHSVIEKGQTVTLRCDPISGHDNLYWYRRVMGKEIKFLLHFVKESKQDESGMPNNRFLAERTGGTYSTLKVQPAELEDSGVYFCASSQVLEGEQFFGPGTRLTVL.